The next 21 T cell receptor beta chains were all read from a single sample in a study of Graves' ophthalmopathy and Graves' hyperthyroidism. The authors amplified TCR beta CDR3 regions from RNA transcripts. The authors performed first-round RT-PCR with HTBI primers and then a second-round multiplex PCR. One entry per CDR3 protein, called by TCRdb with MiXCR from the multiplex PCR reads. The sample carries hundreds of thousands of distinct CDR3 sequences, over 20% recorded once. Sequences were obtained from peripheral blood. These receptors were collected from a woman between 18 and 30 years old with stable Graves' hyperthyroidism. Some clones in this sample may be carry-over from other donors' samples.

At least ten counts were recorded for this clonotype. This chain connects TRBV6-2 or TRBV6-3 to TRBJ2-2; 7 bases align to TRBD2. CDR3 length equals 15 residues. Germline V lookup: CDR1 MNHEY, CDR2 SVGEGT. V lost 6 bases to trimming and J lost 6 bases; unmatched junction nucleotides: 10. The CDR3 here is CASSRTRRGAGELFF. The DNA of the CDR3 is TGTGCCAGCAGCAGGACTAGGAGAGGGGCCGGGGAGCTGTTTTTT.

This clonotype has ten or more counts. The chain carries TRBV5-1 and TRBJ2-7; 10 bases align to TRBD1. Germline V gives CDR1 SGHRS, CDR2 YFSETQ. V shed 0 bases and J 2 bases; nucleotides not matched to a gene: 5. The CDR3 extends over 16 amino acids. CDR3 amino acids: CASSLVPGTGAYEQYF. CDR3 coding DNA: TGCGCCAGCAGCTTGGTACCGGGGACAGGGGCCTACGAGCAGTACTTC.

This clonotype was seen ten or more times. V gene TRBV6-1 combines with J gene TRBJ1-2; D unclear. Germline values: CDR1 MNHNS, CDR2 SASEGT. The CDR3 has 12 residues. V shed 0 bases and J shed 4 bases, with 3 bases lying between them. DNA of the CDR3: TGTGCCAGCAGTGAAGCCACCTATGGCTACACCTTC. This encodes CASSEATYGYTF.

The sample holds many counts of this clonotype. The chain is built from TRBV19 and TRBJ2-7; either TRBD1 or TRBD2 may supply D (5 bases each). Trimming left V 1 base short and J 0 bases short, with 10 bases between. Germline V lookup: CDR1 LNHDA, CDR2 SQIVND (reference sequence). The CDR3 has 15 residues. DNA for the CDR3: TGTGCCAGTAGTATAGCGGGACGCAGCTCCTACGAGCAGTACTTC. Its translation is CASSIAGRSSYEQYF. The whole variable domain, remainder taken from reference TRBV19 and TRBJ2-7, is DGGITQSPKYLFRKEGQNVTLSCEQNLNHDAMYWYRQDPGQGLRLIYYSQIVNDFQKGDIAEGYSVSREKKESFPLTVTSAQKNPTAFYLCASSIAGRSSYEQYFGPGTRLTVT.

This clonotype showed up many times. The V call is TRBV7-2, the J call TRBJ2-5, with D perhaps matching TRBD2 (5 bases). Trimming pared 5 bases from V and 5 bases from J, leaving 12 bases between. This CDR3 spans 13 amino acids. CDR1 SGHTA and CDR2 FQGNSA come from the germline V gene. The CDR3 loop is CASSRRTGETQYF. Written as DNA, the CDR3 is TGTGCCAGCAGCAGACGGACGGGGGAGACCCAGTACTTC.

This clonotype has a count of ten or more. V gene TRBV2 combines with J gene TRBJ2-5; 10 nucleotides line up with TRBD2. In germline, CDR1 is SNHLY, CDR2 FYNNEI. Germline trimming cut 5 bases from V and 5 bases from J; bases unmatched to any gene: 2. The CDR3 contains 13 residues. CDR3 loop: CASSSGLAETQYF. The CDR3, as DNA: TGTGCCAGCAGTTCGGGACTAGCGGAGACCCAGTACTTC.

Many counts were recorded for this clonotype. The chain joins TRBV12-3 or TRBV12-4 to TRBJ1-6; D unresolved. This CDR3 is 15 amino acids long. Trimming removed 7 bases at V and 7 bases at J, with 17 bases between. Here the CDR3 DNA reads TGTGCCAGCACCGGCAGGCCGAATTTCAATTCACCCCTCCACTTT. This encodes CASTGRPNFNSPLHF.

The chain couples TRBV12-3 or TRBV12-4 to TRBJ1-5; 7 bases align to TRBD1. The V segment lost 7 bases and the J segment 6 bases; nucleotides outside the gene matches: 6. CDR3 length: 13 amino acids. The CDR3 reads CASNAGGGQPQHF. As DNA, the CDR3 is TGTGCCAGCAACGCAGGGGGTGGTCAGCCCCAGCATTTT.

V usage is TRBV2 and J usage is TRBJ1-2; D gene uncertain. The V gene's germline CDR1 is SNHLY and CDR2 FYNNEI. There are 14 residues in the CDR3. The V end was cut by 0 bases, the J end by 4 bases, with 9 bases between. This chain's CDR3 is CASSEAPSGYGYTF. CDR3 in DNA: TGTGCCAGCAGTGAAGCCCCTAGCGGCTATGGCTACACCTTC. Based on the CDR3 plus reference TRBV2 and TRBJ1-2, the full variable domain is EPEVTQTPSHQVTQMGQEVILRCVPISNHLYFYWYRQILGQKVEFLVSFYNNEISEKSEIFDDQFSVERPDGSNFTLKIRSTKLEDSAMYFCASSEAPSGYGYTFGSGTRLTVV.

This clonotype was counted many times. The rearrangement uses TRBV6-1 and TRBJ1-6; 9 nucleotides align to TRBD1. Germline CDR1 is MNHNS and CDR2 is SASEGT. This CDR3 has 15 residues. The V and J ends lost 5 bases and 9 bases, in that order; junction bases with no gene match: 8. This chain's CDR3 is CASSTQGQGASPLHF. The CDR3 DNA is TGTGCCAGCAGTACCCAGGGACAGGGCGCTTCACCCCTCCACTTT.

At least ten counts were recorded for this clonotype. This chain connects TRBV28 to TRBJ2-7, with no clear D. V lost 5 bases and J 0 bases, leaving 14 bases between the germline ends. The CDR3 runs 15 residues. From germline, CDR1 is MDHEN and CDR2 SYDVKM. The CDR3 is CASSNKAGRSYEQYF. In nucleotides, the CDR3 is TGTGCCAGCAGTAATAAGGCCGGACGCTCCTACGAGCAGTACTTC.

In its sample, this clonotype was seen many times. The genes are TRBV12-3 or TRBV12-4 and TRBJ1-1; D perhaps matches TRBD1 (6 bases). This CDR3 is 13 amino acids long. The ends were cut back, 5 bases at V and 5 bases at J, with 12 bases in the middle. CDR3: CASSIQRGTEAFF. The CDR3 DNA is TGTGCCAGCAGTATACAGAGGGGGACTGAAGCTTTCTTT.

V gene TRBV4-1 combines with J gene TRBJ1-2; 9 bases line up with TRBD1. In germline, CDR1 is MGHRA, CDR2 YSYEKL. This CDR3 comprises 16 residues. With 2 bases clipped from V and 4 bases from J, the junction kept 8 bases outside the gene matches. This chain's CDR3 is CASSQIPLTGGYGYTF. The CDR3 DNA reads as TGCGCCAGCAGCCAAATCCCCCTGACAGGGGGCTATGGCTACACCTTC.

This chain connects TRBV29-1 to TRBJ1-3, with a possible D match to TRBD1 (6 bases). V lost 7 bases and J 2 bases, leaving 15 bases between the germline ends. Germline CDR1 is SQVTM and CDR2 is ANQGSEA. This CDR3 is 14 amino acids long. CDR3 sequence: CSAEGGGPGNTIYF. DNA for the CDR3: TGCAGCGCCGAAGGTGGGGGGCCTGGAAACACCATATATTTT.

This clonotype was seen more than once but under ten times. This rearrangement joins TRBV6-5 to TRBJ2-7; 7 nucleotides agree with TRBD2. J lost 3 bases, V lost 0 bases, and 8 bases had no gene match. Germline V CDR1 and CDR2: MNHEY, SVGAGI. The CDR3 is 16 residues long. Here the CDR3 DNA reads TGTGCCAGCAGTTACTCGACGCAGGGAGGGAACTACGAGCAGTACTTC. Translated, it gives CASSYSTQGGNYEQYF.

This chain links TRBV12-3 or TRBV12-4 with TRBJ2-7; 7 bases agree with TRBD1. The CDR3 is 13 residues long. V trimming: 2 bases; J trimming: 10 bases; junction bases outside the gene matches: 8. DNA of the CDR3: TGTGCCAGCAGTTTAAAAGGGGCAGGGGGTCAGTACTTC. It encodes CASSLKGAGGQYF.

The chain combines TRBV12-3 or TRBV12-4 with TRBJ2-7, with 9 positions matching TRBD1. With V trimmed by 1 base and J by 7 bases, 8 bases remained unmatched. The CDR3 loop spans 15 amino acids. The CDR3 region is CASSLGRDRAWEQYF. In DNA, the CDR3 is TGTGCCAGCAGTTTAGGGCGGGACAGGGCTTGGGAGCAGTACTTC.

This clonotype is a singleton in its sample. This chain joins TRBV11-2 and TRBJ2-7, with 9 bases matching TRBD1. Germline V gene lookup returns CDR1 SGHAT and CDR2 FQNNGV. This CDR3 contains 14 residues. V lost 5 bases and J lost 5; bases outside the gene matches: 7. DNA of the CDR3: TGTGCCAGCAGCCCAACCGGGACAGGGAACGAGCAGTACTTC. Its protein is CASSPTGTGNEQYF.

The table lists this clonotype with many counts. The V and J genes are TRBV2 and TRBJ2-7; 11 bases line up with TRBD2. Trimming took 7 bases from V and 9 from J; bases not matched to a gene: 17. Germline CDR1 reads SNHLY; CDR2 reads FYNNEI. This CDR3 is built from 16 residues. CDR3 coding DNA: TGTGCCAGCAACCTGGACAGGGGACTAGCGGCCGCGCGGCAGTACTTC. This translates into CASNLDRGLAAARQYF.

There are many counts of this clonotype. The V and J genes are TRBV20-1 and TRBJ1-2; 7 bases are a match to TRBD1. CDR3 size: 15 residues. The germline CDR1 and CDR2 sequences are DFQATT and SNEGSKA (reference sequence). V dropped 5 bases and J dropped 4; count of bases not matched to a gene: 13. The CDR3 nucleotides are TGCAGTGCTGGGAGACAGGGAGTGTCTGCCTATGGCTACACCTTC. It translates to CSAGRQGVSAYGYTF.

The rearrangement links TRBV28 to TRBJ2-7; no clear D. The V gene's germline CDR1 is MDHEN and CDR2 SYDVKM. V gave up 3 bases and J gave up 1 base, with 7 bases separating them. The CDR3 loop spans 13 amino acids. The CDR3 region is CASSFAQSYEQYF. The CDR3 nucleotides are TGTGCCAGCAGTTTCGCTCAGTCCTACGAGCAGTACTTC.